This T cell receptor (beta chain) appears in the sequencing data of a study of T-cell reconstitution after alpha-beta-depleted transplantation in children. Notes on the study in general: Several patients had high TCRbeta diversity at day 60; it came from surviving recipient T cells and thymic progenitors.

Construction of the TCRbeta library involved unique molecular identifiers. TCRdb independently ran MiXCR on the PCR reads; one entry per CDR3 protein. The repertoire holds about 540,000 distinct CDR3 sequences, with 25% to 30% as singletons. The CDR3 extends over 17 amino acids. In germline, CDR1 is LGHDT, CDR2 YNNKEL (reference sequence). V shed 2 bases and J 3 bases; nucleotides not matched to a gene: 9. A remark on this clonotype: Antigen unknown.

This sequence joins TRBV3-1 and TRBJ2-7, with 11 bases that match TRBD2. This receptor was obtained from a boy under two years old with Wiskott-Aldrich syndrome, due to receive a stem cell transplant. The sample here was PBMCs, taken before TCRalphabeta/CD19-depleted stem cell transplant. The CDR3 loop reads CASSQLPGTSGFYEQYF. CDR3 in DNA: TGTGCCAGCAGCCAACTTCCCGGGACTAGCGGATTCTACGAGCAGTACTTC.